Listed below are T cell receptor beta chains from one sample, sequenced in a study of cytomegalovirus exposure and HLA in healthy donors. The method was immunoSEQ multiplex PCR; TCRdb's version includes in-frame clones alone and lacks a portion of them. Of under 110,000 clones listed, 60% to 75% were seen once; the top ten hold over 9.5%. Sequencing was carried out using PBMCs. The source of these receptors is a man aged 45-65 years in good health and CMV-seronegative. CDR3s include the opening cysteine and the closing phenylalanine or tryptophan. The D gene is left open where the match is weak. Not all rows give a size; the values are once, few, many and, for expanded clones, a class.

j_gene | v_gene | abundance | d_gene | CDR3nt | CDR3aa
TRBJ2-4 | TRBV7-2 | once | NA | TGTGCCAGCAGCCGAGACGGGAGTTGGGACATTCAGTACTTC | CASSRDGSWDIQYF
TRBJ1-3 | TRBV30 | NA | NA | TGTGCCTGGACCCCGGGTGGAAACACCATATATTTT | CAWTPGGNTIYF
TRBJ1-3 | TRBV5-1 | NA | TRBD1 | TGCGCCAGCAGCCCACCGACAGGGGATGGAAACACCATATATTTT | CASSPPTGDGNTIYF
TRBJ2-6 | TRBV7-3 | once | NA | TGTGCCAGCAGTCGGGATAGCTCTGGGGCCAACGTCCTGACTTTC | CASSRDSSGANVLTF
TRBJ1-4 | TRBV19 | NA | NA | TGTGCCAGTAGAGACAGAGATGCAACTAATGAAAAACTGTTTTTT | CASRDRDATNEKLFF
TRBJ2-5 | TRBV5-1 | NA | NA | TGCGCCAGCAGCACCGGGAGACGGACCCAGGAGACCCAGTACTTC | CASSTGRRTQETQYF
TRBJ2-2 | TRBV6-1 | NA | NA | TGTGCCAGCAGTGTTCAGAGGGACGGGGAGCTGTTTTTT | CASSVQRDGELFF
TRBJ2-1 | TRBV9 | NA | TRBD2 | TGTGCCAGCAGCGTAGGGACTAGCGTCAATGAGCAGTTCTTC | CASSVGTSVNEQFF
TRBJ2-5 | TRBV7-9 | NA | TRBD1 | TGTGCCAGCAGCTCCTGGACAGGGGAAGAGACCCAGTACTTC | CASSSWTGEETQYF
TRBJ2-7 | TRBV6-5 | NA | NA | TGTGCCAGCAGTTACCTGGACAGAGCCTACGAGCAGTACTTC | CASSYLDRAYEQYF
TRBJ1-3 | TRBV5-1 | once | TRBD1 | TGCGCCAGCAGCTTGACGACAGGGCACCTCTCTGGAAACACCATATATTTT | CASSLTTGHLSGNTIYF
TRBJ2-7 | TRBV5-1 | few | NA | TGCGCCAGCAGATCCGTAACAGGGGAGCAGTACTTC | CASRSVTGEQYF
TRBJ1-2 | TRBV5-5 | NA | NA | TGTGCCAGCAGCACTCCACCGAACTATGGCTACACCTTC | CASSTPPNYGYTF
TRBJ2-6 | TRBV5-6 | NA | NA | TGTGCCGGCAGGGCGATCGGGTCGCGGGCCAACGTCCTGACTTTC | CAGRAIGSRANVLTF
TRBJ2-7 | TRBV15 | NA | NA | TGTGCCACCAGCAGAGGAGGTTTCTACGAGCAGTACTTC | CATSRGGFYEQYF
TRBJ1-6 | TRBV30 | NA | NA | TGTGCCTGGGACCCTCGGGTACGGGGGGACTCACCCCTCCACTTT | CAWDPRVRGDSPLHF
TRBJ1-6 | TRBV7-8 | NA | NA | TGTGCCAGCAGCTTAGAAGGGAGGCACGGGGGAAGGAATTCACCCCTCCACTTT | CASSLEGRHGGRNSPLHF
TRBJ1-1 | TRBV9 | NA | TRBD1 | TGTGCCAGCAGCGGAGGACAGGGACTGAACACTGAAGCTTTCTTT | CASSGGQGLNTEAFF
TRBJ2-3 | TRBV10-1 | NA | TRBD2 | TGCGCCAGCAGTGAGTCGGCGGGGGGGCCGGGGGATACGCAGTATTTT | CASSESAGGPGDTQYF
TRBJ2-1 | TRBV27 | NA | NA | TGTGCCAGCAGTTTCGGAGGGGCGCTGCAGTTCTTC | CASSFGGALQFF
TRBJ2-1 | TRBV6-5 | NA | TRBD2 | TGTGCCAGCAGCGGACTAGCGGGAGATGAGCAGTTCTTC | CASSGLAGDEQFF
TRBJ1-2 | TRBV11-2 | NA | TRBD1 | TGTGCCAGCAGCTCGACAGGGATAGAGGGCTACACCTTC | CASSSTGIEGYTF
TRBJ1-4 | TRBV5-8 | NA | NA | TGTGCCAGCAGCTACCAGACAGAAACTAATGAAAAACTGTTTTTT | CASSYQTETNEKLFF
TRBJ1-1 | TRBV29-1 | NA | NA | TGCAGCGTTGTTGGCCCCAACATGAACACTGAAGCTTTCTTT | CSVVGPNMNTEAFF
TRBJ1-6 | TRBV4-1 | NA | TRBD1 | TGCGCCAGCAGCCAAGTGGACAGGGGGAATTCACCCCTCCACTTT | CASSQVDRGNSPLHF
TRBJ1-2 | TRBV5-6 | NA | NA | TGTGCCAGCAGCCCTGGCAGGGGCTGGGCGGACTATGGCTACACCTTC | CASSPGRGWADYGYTF
TRBJ1-5 | TRBV28 | medium-sized | NA | TGTGCCAGCAGTTTACAGATCAATCAGCCCCAGCATTTT | CASSLQINQPQHF
TRBJ2-1 | TRBV4-3 | NA | TRBD2 | TGCGCCAGCAGCCCTAGCGGGACCTACAATGAGCAGTTCTTC | CASSPSGTYNEQFF
TRBJ2-7 | TRBV6-1 | NA | NA | TGTGCCAGCAACCTTCGCAACTCCTACGAGCAGTACTTC | CASNLRNSYEQYF
TRBJ2-7 | TRBV4-2 | NA | NA | TGTGCCAGCAGCCAAGATTTTTCCTCTTTGGCTTCCGAGCAGTACTTC | CASSQDFSSLASEQYF
TRBJ2-7 | TRBV28 | NA | TRBD1 | TGTGCCAGCAGTTCTCCCGGGACAGGTGGCTACGAGCAGTACTTC | CASSSPGTGGYEQYF
TRBJ1-1 | TRBV9 | NA | NA | TGTGCCAGCACAAGACAGAGTGGGACTGAAGCTTTCTTT | CASTRQSGTEAFF
TRBJ2-1 | TRBV5-4 | NA | NA | TGTGCCAGCAGCTTAACGACAGACCACAATGAGCAGTTCTTC | CASSLTTDHNEQFF
TRBJ2-1 | TRBV5-4 | NA | NA | TGTGCCAGCAGCTTGGCCAGGGGCTCCTACAATGAGCAGTTCTTC | CASSLARGSYNEQFF
TRBJ1-5 | TRBV9 | NA | NA | TGTGCCAGCAGCGCAAATCAGCCCCAGCATTTT | CASSANQPQHF
TRBJ2-5 | TRBV6-6 | NA | NA | TGTGCCAGCAGGCCAGGACTCAATTATCTACAAGAGACCCAGTACTTC | CASRPGLNYLQETQYF
TRBJ2-1 | TRBV5-6 | NA | NA | TGTGCCAGCAGTTCCGGGGGACAGCTTCTCAATGAGCAGTTCTTC | CASSSGGQLLNEQFF
TRBJ2-1 | TRBV6-1 | few | TRBD2 | TGTGCCAGCAGTGAAGAACTAGCGGGGTCCTACGAGCAGTTCTTC | CASSEELAGSYEQFF
TRBJ1-1 | TRBV7-9 | few | NA | TGTGCCACGGAGGGGGGGAAGGGGAACACTGAAGCTTTCTTT | CATEGGKGNTEAFF
TRBJ2-7 | TRBV11-2 | NA | TRBD1 | TGTGCCAGCAGCCCCGGGGACAGGGGAGTTCAGCAGTACTTC | CASSPGDRGVQQYF
TRBJ1-2 | TRBV4-3 | NA | TRBD1 | TGCGCCAGCAGCCATGACAGACAGGGGAGTTCGGGCTACACCTTC | CASSHDRQGSSGYTF
TRBJ2-7 | TRBV4-2 | NA | NA | TGTGCCAGCAGCCAAGGGCAGGGCAACTCCTACGAGCAGTACTTC | CASSQGQGNSYEQYF
TRBJ2-7 | TRBV18 | NA | TRBD2 | TGTGCCAGCTCACCACAATCTAGCGGGATTAACGAGCAGTACTTC | CASSPQSSGINEQYF
TRBJ1-5 | TRBV7-9 | NA | NA | TGTGCCAGCAGCTTGGCGGTCAATCAGCCCCAGCATTTT | CASSLAVNQPQHF
TRBJ2-1 | TRBV9 | NA | TRBD2 | TGTGCCAGCAGCGTAACAGCGGGGGGGCTACATGAGCAGTTCTTC | CASSVTAGGLHEQFF
TRBJ2-5 | TRBV28 | NA | NA | TGTGCCAGCAGTTTATCACCCAGCGGGACCCAGTACTTC | CASSLSPSGTQYF
TRBJ1-1 | TRBV19 | NA | TRBD1 | TGTGCCAGTAGTATAGGTCGAGGAGGGACAGAGAACACTGAAGCTTTCTTT | CASSIGRGGTENTEAFF
TRBJ2-3 | TRBV19 | NA | NA | TGTGCCAGTAGTATGCGGGGGCGGTACACAGATACGCAGTATTTT | CASSMRGRYTDTQYF
TRBJ2-1 | TRBV5-1 | NA | TRBD2 | TGCGCCAGCAGCTTGGTGGCTAGCGGGAGAATAGACTATCACAATGAGCAGTTCTTC | CASSLVASGRIDYHNEQFF
TRBJ2-3 | TRBV19 | few | NA | TGTGCCAGTAGTATATCTAGAAGGGATACGCAGTATTTT | CASSISRRDTQYF
TRBJ2-3 | TRBV5-1 | NA | TRBD1 | TGCGCCAGCAGCCCTACAGGGGACACGCAGTATTTT | CASSPTGDTQYF
TRBJ2-6 | TRBV7-9 | NA | NA | TGTGCCAGCACCCGAGAAATCGGGGAGTCTGGGGCCAACGTCCTGACTTTC | CASTREIGESGANVLTF